This T cell receptor beta chain was sequenced during a study of T cell repertoires in cytomegalovirus infection. Study context: The authors relied on CMV epitopes, both recently identified HLA-C-restricted and well-studied HLA-B-restricted.

A single record per CDR3 protein comes from TCRdb applying MiXCR to the reads. This sample has tens of thousands of distinct CDR3 sequences, with about 20% found just once. The CDR3 covers 16 residues. Trimming shortened V by 6 bases and J by 6 bases, and 23 bases separated the two germline ends. Study conclusions and caveats: Dominating the ex vivo response were TCR beta clonotypes that were CMV-specific and HLA-C-restricted.

With respect to this clonotype: Its target is not known.

The chain recombines TRBV12-3 or TRBV12-4 with TRBJ2-5; the D call may be TRBD1 or TRBD2 (5 bases each). Here the sequenced sample was CD8+ T cells from cultured PBMCs, taken from culture after CMV antigen stimulation. This sequence originates from a human donor in good health (CMV status not recorded). Some clones in this sample may be carry-over from other donors' samples. CDR3 sequence reads: CASSSSDRDVAKTQYF. CDR3 sequence (DNA): TGTGCCAGCAGCTCAAGTGACCGGGACGTCGCGAAGACCCAGTACTTC.